This T cell receptor beta chain is from a study of T cell clonotyping in hematopoietic cell transplantation. Study-wide results and limits: No sorting was done, leaving CD4 and CD8 contributions mixed.

On this clone itself: The antigen remains unidentified.

Time point noted: recipient sample about 28 days before transplant, after cytoreduction. Trimming shortened V by 3 bases and J by 2 bases, and 7 bases separated the two germline ends. This CDR3 spans 13 amino acids. Per germline, CDR1 SEHNR and CDR2 FQNEAQ (reference sequence). Produced via immunoSEQ multiplex PCR; TCRdb's table is partial and in-frame only. Among 49,000 or so clones listed, roughly four fifths were seen once. The input for sequencing was peripheral blood mononuclear cells, taken before stem cell transplant. The source is a man in his sixties with myelodysplastic syndrome. Some clones in this sample may be carry-over from other donors' samples. The chain combines TRBV7-9 with TRBJ1-2; D is ambiguous. The CDR3 bases are TGTGCCAGCAGCTTGACATCGAACTATGGCTACACCTTC. It is translated as CASSLTSNYGYTF.